This TCR beta chain originates from a study of cytomegalovirus exposure and HLA in healthy donors. Overall study context: Drawn from HLA-typed donors, around 85 million unique TCRs were held in an early data release.

The sample holds a few counts of this clone. 60 Vbeta and 13 Jbeta primers were used in PCR. Generated by immunoSEQ multiplex PCR, the TCRdb table keeps only in-frame clones and is missing some. The sample has more than 150,000 clones; 76% are singletons. Germline CDR1 and CDR2: MNHNS and SASEGT. The CDR3 runs to 14 residues. Trimming left V 4 bases short and J 0 bases short, with 8 bases between. This chain links TRBV6-1 with TRBJ2-3, with a tentative D call TRBD2 (5 bases). Sequencing input: PBMCs. The receptor's source is a man younger than 35 in good health and CMV-seronegative. The CDR3 is CASSVAGSTDTQYF. CDR3 nucleotide sequence: TGTGCCAGCAGTGTGGCGGGCAGCACAGATACGCAGTATTTT.